Listed below are T cell receptor beta chains from one sample, sequenced in a study of CXCR3-negative and CXCR3-positive naive CD8 T cells. TCRdb re-called the 5' RACE reads and catalogs CDR3 proteins one per entry, DNA excluded. This repertoire includes about 89,000 distinct CDR3 sequences. The sequenced sample consisted of naive CXCR3+ CD8+ T cells from blood. These receptor sequences come from a human donor in good health. Some clones in this sample may be carry-over from other donors' samples. Each CDR3 is given with its conserved first and last residue.

j_call: TRBJ2-2
v_call: TRBV7-6
cdr3_aa: CASRFSRDGDTGELFF

j_call: TRBJ1-2
v_call: TRBV13
cdr3_aa: CASSSLNREGRHGYTF

j_call: TRBJ2-7
v_call: TRBV27
cdr3_aa: CASSIRIGFYEQYF

j_call: TRBJ2-1
v_call: TRBV12-3/TRBV12-4
cdr3_aa: CASSLGATWDEQFF

j_call: TRBJ2-7
v_call: TRBV29-1
cdr3_aa: CSVEDRRSSSTYEQYF

j_call: TRBJ2-5
v_call: TRBV7-9
cdr3_aa: CASSLARQVETQYF

j_call: TRBJ2-3
v_call: TRBV6-5
cdr3_aa: CASRAADTQYF

j_call: TRBJ2-3
v_call: TRBV5-6
cdr3_aa: CASSLGLFTQYF

j_call: TRBJ2-7
v_call: TRBV7-9
cdr3_aa: CASSPTTPRDRASYEQYF

j_call: TRBJ2-1
v_call: TRBV27
cdr3_aa: CASKPGTEYNEQFF

j_call: TRBJ1-2
v_call: TRBV5-6
cdr3_aa: CASTDGNYGYTF

j_call: TRBJ2-7
v_call: TRBV29-1
cdr3_aa: CSVATFTYEQYF

j_call: TRBJ2-7
v_call: TRBV4-3
cdr3_aa: CASSQGLGGDYEQYF

j_call: TRBJ2-1
v_call: TRBV7-6
cdr3_aa: CASSLEARSSYNEQFF

j_call: TRBJ2-1
v_call: TRBV6-2/TRBV6-3
cdr3_aa: CASSYPNNEQFF

j_call: TRBJ1-1
v_call: TRBV28
cdr3_aa: CASSLPGELSEAFF

j_call: TRBJ1-1
v_call: TRBV13
cdr3_aa: CASSQAGVNTEAFF

j_call: TRBJ2-3
v_call: TRBV19
cdr3_aa: CASSMFRADTQYF

j_call: TRBJ2-7
v_call: TRBV6-5
cdr3_aa: CASRPGEGTGYEQYF

j_call: TRBJ2-1
v_call: TRBV9
cdr3_aa: CASSPQGPPANEQFF

j_call: TRBJ1-5
v_call: TRBV2
cdr3_aa: CASSPPPSQPQHF

j_call: TRBJ1-5
v_call: TRBV10-1
cdr3_aa: CASRGENRGPGNQPQHF

j_call: TRBJ2-1
v_call: TRBV12-3/TRBV12-4
cdr3_aa: CASSLPWQGASYNEQFF

j_call: TRBJ1-1
v_call: TRBV29-1
cdr3_aa: CSVEKGGRGTEAFF

j_call: TRBJ2-1
v_call: TRBV14
cdr3_aa: CASSDRGVREQFF

j_call: TRBJ2-5
v_call: TRBV12-3/TRBV12-4
cdr3_aa: CASSPNTGVQETQYF

j_call: TRBJ1-1
v_call: TRBV29-1
cdr3_aa: CSGGQGANTEAFF

j_call: TRBJ2-5
v_call: TRBV18
cdr3_aa: CASSPVASYQETQYF

j_call: TRBJ2-3
v_call: TRBV20-1
cdr3_aa: CSARDSVSTDTQYF

j_call: TRBJ2-6
v_call: TRBV4-2
cdr3_aa: CASSHGDGANVLTF

j_call: TRBJ2-5
v_call: TRBV20-1
cdr3_aa: CSATNLESQETQYF

j_call: TRBJ1-5
v_call: TRBV7-2
cdr3_aa: CASSLKGAGMEPQHF

j_call: TRBJ2-1
v_call: TRBV20-1
cdr3_aa: CSAKVRRGNSYNEQFF

j_call: TRBJ1-2
v_call: TRBV16
cdr3_aa: CASSQVGRYGYTF

j_call: TRBJ2-7
v_call: TRBV7-6
cdr3_aa: CASSLGQGGYEQYF

j_call: TRBJ1-2
v_call: TRBV10-3
cdr3_aa: CAIPKDSLYGYTF

j_call: TRBJ2-7
v_call: TRBV28
cdr3_aa: CASSLGGGLTEQYF

j_call: TRBJ1-1
v_call: TRBV4-1
cdr3_aa: CASSFRDSEGTEAFF

j_call: TRBJ1-1
v_call: TRBV7-9
cdr3_aa: CASSSGQGSPMNTEAFF

j_call: TRBJ2-1
v_call: TRBV6-2/TRBV6-3
cdr3_aa: CASTMTLTDYYNEQFF

j_call: TRBJ1-1
v_call: TRBV4-3
cdr3_aa: CASSLEANTEAFF

j_call: TRBJ1-5
v_call: TRBV28
cdr3_aa: CASSSSDSLNQPQHF

j_call: TRBJ2-5
v_call: TRBV5-1
cdr3_aa: CASSLAGGGGETQYF

j_call: TRBJ2-2
v_call: TRBV27
cdr3_aa: CASSLTLTTALNTGELFF

j_call: TRBJ2-1
v_call: TRBV4-2
cdr3_aa: CASSQDSRGPYNEQFF

j_call: TRBJ2-1
v_call: TRBV30
cdr3_aa: CAWSPVTASYNEQFF

j_call: TRBJ2-7
v_call: TRBV6-2/TRBV6-3
cdr3_aa: CASSDSGQADEQYF

j_call: TRBJ1-2
v_call: TRBV4-1
cdr3_aa: CASSQVTGLYGYTF

j_call: TRBJ2-3
v_call: TRBV7-3
cdr3_aa: CASSSSLRGTQYF

j_call: TRBJ2-5
v_call: TRBV12-3/TRBV12-4
cdr3_aa: CASSPDGGETQYF

j_call: TRBJ1-4
v_call: TRBV29-1
cdr3_aa: CSVDEGNEKLFF

j_call: TRBJ2-7
v_call: TRBV12-3/TRBV12-4
cdr3_aa: CASSLGGLAYEQYF

j_call: TRBJ2-7
v_call: TRBV4-1
cdr3_aa: CASSQKQGYEQYF

j_call: TRBJ2-1
v_call: TRBV29-1
cdr3_aa: CSVEERRGNEQFF

j_call: TRBJ2-4
v_call: TRBV29-1
cdr3_aa: CSVDGVLAGGIAKNIQYF

j_call: TRBJ1-1
v_call: TRBV12-3/TRBV12-4
cdr3_aa: CASSLALGTEAFF

j_call: TRBJ2-5
v_call: TRBV7-3
cdr3_aa: CASSFIAGGPGETQYF

j_call: TRBJ2-2
v_call: TRBV28
cdr3_aa: CASRTGNTGELFF

j_call: TRBJ2-7
v_call: TRBV5-5
cdr3_aa: CASSQRQSYEQYF